The 13 T cell receptor beta chains presented below share a single source sample, sequenced in a study of OX40 agonist ivuxolimab in advanced cancers. TCRdb's table, derived via immunoSEQ multiplex PCR, lists solely in-frame clones and lacks some. The sample includes approximately 100,000 clones, roughly nine tenths of them seen just once. The input for sequencing was CD4+ or CD8+ T cells sorted from blood, taken in a trial of the OX40 agonist ivuxolimab. The receptor set was obtained from an adult with an advanced solid tumor such as melanoma, head and neck, liver or kidney cancer.

CDR3 coding DNA: TGCGCCAGCAGGATAGGTTGGACCTCTGGAAACACCATATATTTT. Translating it yields CASRIGWTSGNTIYF. This chain joins TRBV5-1 and TRBJ1-3; the D is unclear. Trimming removed 5 bases from V and 0 bases from J, with 12 bases in between. Germline CDR1 SGHRS, CDR2 YFSETQ. The CDR3 length is 15 residues.

This sequence joins TRBV6-5 and TRBJ1-1; D remains ambiguous. Germline V gene sequence: CDR1 MNHEY, CDR2 SVGAGI. The CDR3 contains 15 residues. V lost 6 bases, J lost 3 bases, and 17 bases lay in between. The CDR3: CASSVTWEADTEAFF. In DNA form, the CDR3 reads TGTGCCAGCAGCGTTACCTGGGAGGCAGACACTGAAGCTTTCTTT.

CDR3 bases: TGTGCCAGCAAAGGGTATGGCTACACCTTC. Its translation is CASKGYGYTF. The chain couples TRBV6-1 to TRBJ1-2, with D unresolved. Trimming pared 7 bases from V and 5 bases from J, leaving 5 bases between. The CDR3 totals 10 residues. From germline, CDR1 is MNHNS and CDR2 SASEGT.

J is TRBJ2-3 and V is TRBV5-1, with a tentative D call TRBD1 (5 bases). The CDR3 covers 13 residues. Germline loops: CDR1 SGHRS, CDR2 YFSETQ. Trimming took off 2 bases at V and 4 bases at J, with 8 bases between the two ends. DNA of the CDR3: TGCGCCAGCAGCTTCGACAGCCCAGATACGCAGTATTTT. It translates to CASSFDSPDTQYF.

The chain carries TRBV18 and TRBJ1-4; TRBD1 is a possible D gene (5 bases). This CDR3 region has 15 residues. V lost 3 bases, J lost 4 bases, and 12 bases lay in between. Per the germline V gene, CDR1 is KGHSH and CDR2 is LQKENI. The CDR3 protein is CASSPTGTNNEKLFF. The CDR3 nucleotides are TGTGCCAGCTCACCCACCGGGACTAATAATGAAAAACTGTTTTTT.

CDR3 nucleotides: TGTGCCAGCAGTTACTCCTCCGTCTATGGCTACACCTTC. This gives the protein CASSYSSVYGYTF. The gene calls are TRBV6-5 and TRBJ1-2; no definite D call. The length of the CDR3 is 13 residues. V was clipped by 0 bases and J by 4 bases, with 6 bases between them. Germline V lookup: CDR1 MNHEY, CDR2 SVGAGI.

The chain couples TRBV6-1 to TRBJ1-5, with 8 positions matching TRBD1. The CDR3 covers 15 residues. Germline V gene sequence: CDR1 MNHNS, CDR2 SASEGT. The J segment lost 6 bases and the V segment lost 1 base, leaving 5 bases of the junction unmatched. CDR3 region: CASSEVTGVSQPQHF. DNA for the CDR3: TGTGCCAGCAGTGAAGTGACAGGGGTTTCTCAGCCCCAGCATTTT.

This chain joins TRBV7-2 and TRBJ2-2, with TRBD1 matching 10 bases. The CDR3 extends over 17 amino acids. Per germline, CDR1 SGHTA and CDR2 FQGNSA. Germline trimming cut 5 bases from V and 5 bases from J; bases unmatched to any gene: 11. The CDR3 DNA reads TGTGCCAGCAGCACGTACAGGGACAGGGGAAGGACCGGGGAGCTGTTTTTT. Residues: CASSTYRDRGRTGELFF.

The chain employs TRBV1 and TRBJ1-1; the table's D gene call, TRBD1, was not cross checked with the DNA. TRBV1 is a recognized pseudogene. This CDR3 region has 15 residues. CDR3 sequence (DNA): TGCACCAGCAGCCAAGCTGGGACAGGGATCACTGAAGCTTTCTTT. This encodes CTSSQAGTGITEAFF.

Concerning this clone itself: Without the conserved terminal phenylalanine or tryptophan, this CDR3 likely stems from a read error. The genes are TRBV5-5 and TRBJ1-6, with D unresolved. Trimming shortened V by 2 bases and J by 9 bases, and 9 bases separated the two germline ends. The CDR3 has 13 residues. Per germline, CDR1 SGHKS and CDR2 YYEKEE (reference sequence). The CDR3 DNA sequence: TGTGCCAGCAGCTTTGAAGGGCTTTCACCCCTCCACCTT. Residues: CASSFEGLSPLHL.

With regard to this clone: This CDR3 fails to terminate in the conserved phenylalanine or tryptophan, so it likely reflects a read error. The rearrangement links TRBV6-5 to TRBJ1-6; D not resolved. The CDR3 runs 13 residues. Trimming took off 6 bases at V and 7 bases at J, with 10 bases between the two ends. The V gene's germline CDR1 is MNHEY and CDR2 SVGAGI. CDR3 sequence: CASSQSHNSPLHL. DNA for the CDR3: TGTGCCAGCAGCCAGTCTCACAATTCACCCCTCCACCTT.

CDR3 nucleotide sequence: TGTGCCAGCAGCCAAGGTGGGTGGGGCCCCTCCTACGAGCAGTACTTC. It specifies CASSQGGWGPSYEQYF. The V and J genes are TRBV14 and TRBJ2-5; tentative D call: TRBD1 (5 bases). The end of the DNA aligns better with TRBJ2-7, so the J call may be wrong. The germline V gene encodes CDR1 SGHDN and CDR2 FVKESK. The CDR3 consists of 16 residues.

This clone was counted only a few times. The chain carries TRBV11-2 and TRBJ1-1; TRBD1 might be the D (6 bases). The germline V gene encodes CDR1 SGHAT and CDR2 FQNNGV. V was pared by 5 bases and J by 10 bases, with 17 bases between. This CDR3 has 13 residues. The chain's CDR3 is CASSILQGSRAFF. The CDR3 DNA reads TGTGCCAGCAGCATATTACAGGGTTCCCGAGCTTTCTTT.